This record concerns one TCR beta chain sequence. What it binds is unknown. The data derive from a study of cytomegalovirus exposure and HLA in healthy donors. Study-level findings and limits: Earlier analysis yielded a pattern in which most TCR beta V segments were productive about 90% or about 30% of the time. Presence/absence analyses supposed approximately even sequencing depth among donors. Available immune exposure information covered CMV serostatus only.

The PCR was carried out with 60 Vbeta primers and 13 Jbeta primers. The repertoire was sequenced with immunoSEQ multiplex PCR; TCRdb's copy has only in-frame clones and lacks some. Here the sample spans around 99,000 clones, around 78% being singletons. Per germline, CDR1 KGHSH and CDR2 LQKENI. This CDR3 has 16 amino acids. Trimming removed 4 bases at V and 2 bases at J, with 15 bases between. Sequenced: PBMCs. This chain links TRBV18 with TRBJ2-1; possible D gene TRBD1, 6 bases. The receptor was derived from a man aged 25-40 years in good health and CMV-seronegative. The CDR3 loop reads CASSQLTGGTYNEQFF. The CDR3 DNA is TGTGCCAGCTCACAATTGACAGGAGGAACCTACAATGAGCAGTTCTTC. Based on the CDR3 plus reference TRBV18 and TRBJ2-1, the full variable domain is NAGVMQNPRHLVRRRGQEARLRCSPMKGHSHVYWYRQLPEEGLKFMVYLQKENIIDESGMPKERFSAEFPKEGPSILRIQQVVRGDSAAYFCASSQLTGGTYNEQFFGPGTRLTVL.